This TCR beta chain was retrieved from a study of cytomegalovirus exposure and HLA in healthy donors. Germline CDR1 LNHDA, CDR2 SQIVND (reference sequence). The CDR3 extends over 14 amino acids. The V gene end was trimmed by 4 bases and the J gene end by 4 bases; junction bases not matched to a gene: 4. It was with 60 Vbeta and 13 Jbeta primers that the PCR ran. Original data processing: Among the unique TCR beta chains that a later analysis counted, about 85 million in all, about 10 million were shared. Measured with immunoSEQ multiplex PCR; TCRdb has only the in-frame clones, and not every one. The V and J calls and clone size were taken over from that table, and D and trimming were inferred from the DNA. This table holds about 100,000 clones, around three quarters found once. Study-level points and caveats: A later analysis linked about 17,000 TCR beta sequences to HLA alleles at 0.05 false discovery rate.

As for this clone: Its antigen is not known.

Sequenced sample: PBMCs. The sequence was collected from a man aged 25 to 40 in good health and CMV-seronegative. This sequence joins TRBV19 and TRBJ2-5, with 9 bases that match TRBD2. CDR3 coding DNA: TGTGCCAGTAGTAGCGGGAGGGGGAGAGAGACCCAGTACTTC. It translates to CASSSGRGRETQYF.